These 15 T cell receptor beta chains came from one sample sequenced in a study of spatial heterogeneity in lung cancer. Time point reported: sample taken at primary tumor resection. TCRdb processed the 5' RACE reads anew with MiXCR; each CDR3 protein has one entry. The profile shows 500 to 700 distinct CDR3 sequences, approximately 10% of them singletons. Sequencing was performed on normal lung tissue next to the tumor, taken at surgery. The receptors come from a male donor with early-stage non-small cell lung cancer.

Relative to its sample, this clonotype is large. The gene calls are TRBV4-2 and TRBJ2-6; maybe TRBD2 (7 bases). The V end was cut by 0 bases, the J end by 4 bases, with 16 bases between. The CDR3 consists of 18 residues. CDR1 is LGHNA and CDR2 is YNFKEQ in the germline V gene. CDR3 in amino acids: CASSQDWGRGQGANVLTF. The CDR3 DNA is TGTGCCAGCAGCCAAGATTGGGGGCGGGGGCAAGGGGCCAACGTCCTGACTTTC.

This chain links TRBV12-3 or TRBV12-4 with TRBJ2-5, with D perhaps matching TRBD1 (5 bases). This CDR3 is built from 15 residues. V was clipped by 1 base and J by 4 bases, with 13 bases between them. The CDR3 protein is CASSLEGQGRETQYF. The CDR3 DNA reads as TGTGCCAGCAGTTTAGAAGGCCAGGGTCGAGAGACCCAGTACTTC.

By proportion, this clonotype is medium-sized. This chain links TRBV7-6 with TRBJ1-1; the D is unclear. V lost 6 bases to trimming and J lost 7 bases, with 27 bases between them. The CDR3 loop spans 17 amino acids. CDR1 and CDR2 (germline): SGHVS, FNYEAQ. CDR3 nucleotide sequence: TGTGCCAGCAGTCCTATCTTGGACCCGAGCAACCTAGTTGAAGCTTTCTTT. Encoded protein: CASSPILDPSNLVEAFF.

In its sample, this clonotype was seen a few times. V and J are TRBV7-6 and TRBJ1-3; TRBD1 is a possible D gene (6 bases). The V and J ends lost 6 bases and 4 bases respectively, with 13 bases between them. Germline loops: CDR1 SGHVS, CDR2 FNYEAQ. The CDR3 loop spans 14 amino acids. The CDR3, as DNA: TGTGCCAGCAGGGGGGCAGGGGCAGGAAACACCATATATTTT. Protein sequence: CASRGAGAGNTIYF.

This clonotype is termed large. The chain recombines TRBV6-5 with TRBJ2-7; tentatively, D is TRBD1 or TRBD2 (7 bases each). Trimming cost V 6 bases and J 6 bases, with 21 bases left between them. The germline gives CDR1 MNHEY, CDR2 SVGAGI. The CDR3 is 15 residues long. The CDR3 DNA reads TGTGCCAGCAGCCGGGACTATCAGGGGGGGTTCGAGCAGTACTTC. As protein: CASSRDYQGGFEQYF.

By its share, this clonotype is large. The chain uses TRBV10-2 and TRBJ1-1; D unresolved. V lost 1 base and J 1 base, leaving 1 base between the germline ends. Germline loops: CDR1 WSHSY, CDR2 SAAADI. The CDR3 has 12 amino acids. The CDR3, as DNA: TGCGCCAGCAGTGAGTGGAACACTGAAGCTTTCTTT. The encoded protein is CASSEWNTEAFF.

Within the sample, this clonotype is large. The chain joins TRBV27 to TRBJ1-2; D is ambiguous. The CDR3 sequence is 13 residues long. The ends were cut back, 6 bases at V and 8 bases at J, with 16 bases in the middle. The germline V gene has CDR1 MNHEY and CDR2 SMNVEV (reference sequence). The CDR3 DNA follows: TGTGCCAGCAGCCCGGGCCAAGAACGGGGCTACACCTTC. Residues: CASSPGQERGYTF.

This clonotype was seen only a few times. This chain joins TRBV20-1 and TRBJ2-4; 10 bases fit TRBD2. Germline CDR1 DFQATT, CDR2 SNEGSKA (reference sequence). Unmatched junction bases numbered 13, after V lost 3 bases and J lost 8 bases. CDR3 length equals 16 residues. The CDR3 nucleotides are TGCAGTGCTAGTGTGGCCTCTAGCGGGAGAATGGACATTCAGTACTTC. It yields the protein CSASVASSGRMDIQYF.

By proportion, this clonotype is medium-sized. The chain couples TRBV12-3 or TRBV12-4 to TRBJ2-2; 7 nucleotides align to TRBD2. The ends lost 5 bases at V and 6 bases at J; junction bases unmatched: 3. This CDR3 spans 13 amino acids. DNA for the CDR3: TGTGCCAGCAGTGGACTAGTCGCCGGGGAGCTGTTTTTT. Residues: CASSGLVAGELFF.

This clonotype was observed a handful of times. The chain links TRBV20-1 to TRBJ2-1; 9 bases are a match to TRBD1. CDR1 is DFQATT and CDR2 is SNEGSKA in the germline V gene (reference sequence). The ends lost 6 bases at V and 7 bases at J; junction bases unmatched: 10. This CDR3 has 14 amino acids. The CDR3 protein is CSAGDRASGNEQFF. The CDR3 DNA is TGCAGTGCCGGGGACAGGGCCTCTGGGAATGAGCAGTTCTTC.

This clonotype is categorized as large. This rearrangement joins TRBV6-4 to TRBJ1-2; 7 positions match TRBD1. Germline CDR1 and CDR2: MRHNA and SNTAGT. V lost 0 bases and J lost 6; bases outside the gene matches: 4. There are 14 residues in the CDR3. The chain's CDR3 is CASSDSGTADGYTF. In DNA, the CDR3 is TGTGCCAGCAGTGACTCTGGGACAGCTGATGGCTACACCTTC.

This clonotype is classed as large (0.1 to 1%). The chain couples TRBV13 to TRBJ1-5; possibly TRBD1 for D (5 bases). The CDR3 is 14 amino acids. Germline values: CDR1 PRHDT, CDR2 FYEKMQ (reference sequence). V was cut by 3 bases and J by 3 bases, with 9 bases left in between. The CDR3 coding sequence is TGTGCCAGCAGCTTGGCAGGGATCAATCAGCCCCAGCATTTT. This translates into CASSLAGINQPQHF.

By share, this clonotype counts as large. The gene calls are TRBV7-8 and TRBJ2-7, with unresolved D. Trimming pared 0 bases from V and 0 bases from J, leaving 6 bases between. The germline V gene has CDR1 SGHVS and CDR2 FQNEAQ. The CDR3 length is 14 residues. The CDR3 sequence is CASSLASRSYEQYF. In DNA, the CDR3 is TGTGCCAGCAGCTTAGCGTCCCGCTCCTACGAGCAGTACTTC. Combining the CDR3 with reference TRBV7-8 and TRBJ2-7 gives the whole variable domain GAGVSQSPRYKVAKRGQDVALRCDPISGHVSLFWYQQALGQGPEFLTYFQNEAQLDKSGLPSDRFFAERPEGSVSTLKIQRTQQEDSAVYLCASSLASRSYEQYFGPGTRLTVT.

This clonotype is classed as large. The gene calls are TRBV6-6 and TRBJ1-1; 7 bases are shared with TRBD1. Germline CDR1 and CDR2: MNHNY and SVGAGI (reference sequence). J was trimmed by 1 base and V by 6 bases; bases with no gene match: 5. This CDR3 comprises 14 residues. The CDR3 sequence is CASRGTAENTEAFF. The CDR3 bases are TGTGCCAGCAGGGGGACAGCCGAGAACACTGAAGCTTTCTTT.

The chain uses TRBV27 and TRBJ1-4; 7 bases line up with TRBD1. Germline CDR1 MNHEY, CDR2 SMNVEV (reference sequence). The CDR3 is 14 residues long. With 5 bases clipped from V and 7 bases from J, the junction kept 7 bases outside the gene matches. The CDR3 loop is CASSAQGRFEKLFF. The DNA for the CDR3 is TGTGCCAGCAGTGCACAGGGGAGGTTTGAAAAACTGTTTTTT.